This T cell receptor beta chain was identified in a study of blood T cell repertoires in COVID-19. Study in general: Sites across the United States, Italy and Spain contributed samples from acute and convalescent COVID-19. PBMCs, B-cell-depleted T cells, or T cells provided the cDNA or gDNA that made up the material.

Authors' methods: From reference gene primer amplification, estimates of nucleated cell counts were derived. TCRdb's table, derived via immunoSEQ multiplex PCR, lists solely in-frame clones and lacks some. V, J and clone size reflect that table, while D and trimming were determined from the DNA. Of some 90,000 clones listed, roughly 90% are singletons. Followed longitudinally, the Seattle patients had been enrolled during active infection. Sequencing input: peripheral blood. The TCR sequence derives from a man aged 50 or older with COVID-19, enrolled during active disease.

DNA of the CDR3: TGTGCCAGCAGCTTAGAAGAACAGGGAGACTATGGCTACACCTTC. This encodes CASSLEEQGDYGYTF. The rearrangement links TRBV7-8 to TRBJ1-2; D possibly corresponds to TRBD1 (6 bases). CDR1 SGHVS and CDR2 FQNEAQ come from the germline V gene. The ends were cut back, 1 base at V and 3 bases at J, with 12 bases in the middle. CDR3 length: 15 residues.